The 32 T cell receptor beta chains reported below all come from one sample, sequenced in a study of early T cells in non-severe SARS-CoV-2 infection. TCRdb re-called the 5' RACE reads with MiXCR, one entry per CDR3 protein. Altogether approximately 50,000 distinct CDR3 sequences are present, 9.5% to 15% being singletons, with the ten largest covering 1.3% to 1.5%. The sequenced sample consisted of whole blood. The receptors were gathered from an adult who was a healthcare worker with PCR-confirmed SARS-CoV-2 infection or an uninfected control (not recorded which).

This clonotype was picked up a small number of times. The J gene is TRBJ2-3, the V gene TRBV29-1; no reliable D call. This CDR3 contains 14 residues. Germline values: CDR1 SQVTM, CDR2 ANQGSEA. Trimming took 5 bases from V and 2 from J, leaving 14 bases between them. CDR3 in amino acids: CSVRNYLTTDTQYF. The CDR3 DNA reads as TGCAGCGTTAGGAACTACCTAACCACAGATACGCAGTATTTT.

The chain is built from TRBV7-9 and TRBJ2-7; D possibly corresponds to TRBD2 (6 bases). Trimming shortened V by 5 bases and J by 6 bases, and 17 bases separated the two germline ends. This CDR3 contains 14 residues. Germline V gene data show CDR1 as SEHNR and CDR2 as FQNEAQ (reference sequence). The CDR3 DNA reads TGTGCCAGCAGCCTTCCCCGGGACTCGGGCGAGCAGTACTTC. Residues: CASSLPRDSGEQYF.

This clonotype was recorded a few times. The chain couples TRBV7-6 to TRBJ2-7, with D perhaps assigned TRBD1 or TRBD2 (5 bases each). The germline gives CDR1 SGHVS, CDR2 FNYEAQ. V was pared by 5 bases and J by 2 bases, with 10 bases between. There are 13 residues in the CDR3. The CDR3 DNA follows: TGTGCCAGCAGCGGGGACGGCCCCTACGAGCAGTACTTC. Translated: CASSGDGPYEQYF.

This clonotype showed up just a few times. The rearrangement links TRBV10-2 to TRBJ2-6, with TRBD2 as a possible D gene (7 bases). CDR3 size: 16 residues. V gave up 3 bases and J gave up 0 bases, with 9 bases separating them. CDR1 is WSHSY, CDR2 SAAADI, per germline. The CDR3, as DNA: TGCGCCAGCAGTGATCGGGGGGCCTCTGGGGCCAACGTCCTGACTTTC. This codes for CASSDRGASGANVLTF.

The table lists this clonotype with a few counts. The J gene is TRBJ2-3, the V gene TRBV7-2; 13 positions match TRBD2. The CDR3 consists of 16 residues. Germline CDR1 reads SGHTA; CDR2 reads FQGNSA. V dropped 4 bases and J dropped 6; count of bases not matched to a gene: 7. Written as DNA, the CDR3 is TGTGCCAGCAGCTCTGGACTAGCGGGGGCCGCCGATACGCAGTATTTT. Its translation: CASSSGLAGAADTQYF.

This clonotype has only a few counts. The chain uses TRBV5-1 and TRBJ2-7; no definite D call. Germline loops: CDR1 SGHRS, CDR2 YFSETQ. The CDR3 is 14 residues long. Trimming pared 1 base from V and 2 bases from J, leaving 10 bases between. The CDR3 nucleotides are TGCGCCAGCAGCTTGTTAATCCCTACCTACGAGCAGTACTTC. It specifies CASSLLIPTYEQYF.

The rearrangement uses TRBV6-5 and TRBJ1-1; a possible D gene is TRBD1 (5 bases). The CDR3 has 15 residues. The V end lost 0 bases, the J end lost 5 bases, and 13 bases lay between the germline ends. Germline V lookup: CDR1 MNHEY, CDR2 SVGAGI. The CDR3 here is CASSYSIRVGTEAFF. Written as DNA, the CDR3 is TGTGCCAGCAGTTACTCGATCAGGGTCGGTACTGAAGCTTTCTTT.

The chain uses TRBV20-1 and TRBJ1-1; 7 bases fit TRBD1. The CDR3 covers 13 residues. Germline CDR1 DFQATT, CDR2 SNEGSKA (reference sequence). J lost 1 base, V lost 4 bases, and 3 bases had no gene match. The CDR3 reads CSATGTANTEAFF. CDR3 coding DNA: TGCAGTGCTACGGGGACAGCGAACACTGAAGCTTTCTTT.

This clonotype was observed a handful of times. The V call is TRBV24-1, the J call TRBJ2-3; D is uncertain. Per germline, CDR1 KGHDR and CDR2 SFDVKD. The CDR3 covers 14 residues. V lost 3 bases and J lost 4, with 10 bases in between. CDR3 in amino acids: CATSDPGRSDTQYF. The CDR3 DNA reads TGTGCCACCAGTGATCCCGGAAGGTCAGATACGCAGTATTTT.

Ten or more counts support this clonotype. The rearrangement joins TRBV6-1 to TRBJ1-5, with 7 bases identical to TRBD1. Trimming at V came to 3 bases and at J to 6 bases, leaving 8 bases not matched to a gene. The V gene's germline CDR1 is MNHNS and CDR2 SASEGT. The CDR3 spans 15 residues. In nucleotides, the CDR3 is TGTGCCAGCAGTGAGGAGCAGGGGGGAAGTCAGCCCCAGCATTTT. This gives the protein CASSEEQGGSQPQHF.

This clonotype was detected many times. The rearrangement joins TRBV15 to TRBJ1-5; D not resolved. Germline CDR1 and CDR2: LNHNV and YYDKDF (reference sequence). The CDR3 has 17 amino acids. V lost 4 bases and J lost 0, with 16 bases in between. CDR3 residues: CATSTRFPVNSNQPQHF. The CDR3 region has the DNA TGTGCCACCAGCACCAGATTCCCAGTAAATAGCAATCAGCCCCAGCATTTT.

This clonotype was seen repeatedly, ten times or more. The chain is built from TRBV5-1 and TRBJ2-3, with D possibly being TRBD2 (7 bases). The CDR3 length is 14 residues. Germline CDR1 SGHRS, CDR2 YFSETQ. Trimming cost V 7 bases and J 5 bases, with 17 bases left between them. CDR3 amino acids: CASSPWGGQDTQYF. DNA of the CDR3: TGCGCCAGCTCGCCCTGGGGGGGCCAAGATACGCAGTATTTT.

The J gene is TRBJ2-1, the V gene TRBV11-2; 12 positions agree with TRBD2. Germline values: CDR1 SGHAT, CDR2 FQNNGV. Unmatched junction bases numbered 6, after V lost 5 bases and J lost 7 bases. The CDR3 contains 15 residues. This CDR3 is CASSPWTSGVNEQFF. Written as DNA, the CDR3 is TGTGCCAGCAGCCCCTGGACTAGCGGGGTGAATGAGCAGTTCTTC. Variable domain in full (rest from reference TRBV11-2 and TRBJ2-1): EAGVAQSPRYKIIEKRQSVAFWCNPISGHATLYWYQQILGQGPKLLIQFQNNGVVDDSQLPKDRFSAERLKGVDSTLKIQPAKLEDSAVYLCASSPWTSGVNEQFFGPGTRLTVL.

This clonotype was seen many times. The chain couples TRBV12-5 to TRBJ2-7, with D unclear. The CDR3 contains 12 residues. Germline V CDR1 and CDR2: LGHNT, FRNRAP. V was trimmed by 5 bases and J by 6 bases, leaving 11 bases between them. The CDR3 protein is CASGIPRIEQYF. CDR3 coding DNA: TGTGCTAGTGGTATCCCCCGGATCGAGCAGTACTTC.

This sequence joins TRBV7-3 and TRBJ1-4; 7 nucleotides agree with TRBD1. V lost 5 bases to trimming and J lost 6 bases; unmatched junction nucleotides: 15. This CDR3 region has 17 residues. Germline CDR1 SGHTA, CDR2 FQGTGA. Here the CDR3 reads CASSPQALGGVHEKLFF. The CDR3 DNA reads TGTGCCAGCAGCCCCCAAGCCCTAGGGGGCGTGCATGAAAAACTGTTTTTT.

The chain links TRBV10-1 to TRBJ2-7; D could derive from TRBD1 or TRBD2 (5 bases each). V was cut by 3 bases and J by 7 bases, with 19 bases left in between. The CDR3 has 15 amino acids. Per the germline V gene, CDR1 is WNHNN and CDR2 is SYGVQD (reference sequence). DNA for the CDR3: TGCGCCAGCAGTGATTCCCGACCGGGGCCCTCGGAGCAGTACTTC. It encodes CASSDSRPGPSEQYF.

This clonotype has just a few counts. The CDR3 reads CASSRDTSTDTQYF. As DNA, the CDR3 is TGTGCCAGCAGCCGGGACACGAGCACAGATACGCAGTATTTT. V and J are TRBV12-3 or TRBV12-4 and TRBJ2-3; D might be TRBD1 (6 bases). The CDR3 loop spans 14 amino acids. V was shortened by 6 bases and J by 0 bases, with 10 bases between the two germline ends.

This clonotype was detected only a few times. This sequence joins TRBV7-2 and TRBJ2-5, with D possibly being TRBD1 (7 bases). Germline V gene sequence: CDR1 SGHTA, CDR2 FQGNSA. Deletions cut 0 bases from V and 2 bases from J, with 13 bases between. The CDR3 has 16 residues. This CDR3 reads CASSLAGGTVQETQYF. In DNA, the CDR3 is TGTGCCAGCAGCTTAGCGGGCGGGACAGTTCAAGAGACCCAGTACTTC.

V and J are TRBV7-9 and TRBJ1-2; no firm D call. Trimming left V 4 bases short and J 7 bases short, with 13 bases between. Germline loops: CDR1 SEHNR, CDR2 FQNEAQ (reference sequence). CDR3 length: 13 amino acids. The CDR3 sequence: CASSWAGGGGYTF. The CDR3 nucleotides are TGTGCCAGCAGCTGGGCAGGAGGAGGTGGCTACACCTTC.

This clonotype came up many times. CDR3 coding DNA: TGTGCCAGCAGACCCTTCCGGCTAGTTTCAGATACGCAGTATTTT. Amino acids: CASRPFRLVSDTQYF. V gene TRBV5-6 combines with J gene TRBJ2-3; D call uncertain. V lost 5 bases and J 4 bases, leaving 17 bases between the germline ends. This CDR3 has 15 residues. Germline V CDR1 and CDR2: SGHDT, YYEEEE.

V is TRBV7-2 and J is TRBJ2-7; the D gene is possibly TRBD1 (5 bases). Between the trimmed V and J ends, which lost 1 base and 3 bases, there was a span of 13 bases. The germline CDR1 and CDR2 sequences are SGHTA and FQGNSA. There are 15 residues in the CDR3. The CDR3 sequence: CASSLDGAGIYEQYF. In nucleotides, the CDR3 is TGTGCCAGCAGCTTAGACGGCGCAGGGATCTACGAGCAGTACTTC.

This clonotype has a handful of counts. This chain connects TRBV20-1 to TRBJ2-7; D gene unclear. Germline-derived CDR1 and CDR2 are DFQATT and SNEGSKA (reference sequence). Between the trimmed V and J ends, which lost 3 bases and 6 bases, there was a span of 12 bases. The CDR3 consists of 12 residues. For the CDR3, the DNA is TGCAGTGCTAGTGCAGATCTTCGCGAGCAGTACTTC. Its translation is CSASADLREQYF.

This clonotype came up many times. The rearrangement links TRBV9 to TRBJ1-3; maybe TRBD1 (5 bases). Trimming left V 3 bases short and J 3 bases short, with 10 bases between. Germline-derived CDR1 and CDR2 are SGDLS and YYNGEE. The CDR3 sequence is 14 residues long. CDR3 amino acids: CASSAGTVGNTIYF. The CDR3 nucleotides are TGTGCCAGCAGCGCTGGGACGGTTGGAAACACCATATATTTT.

This clonotype has more than one count but fewer than ten. This rearrangement joins TRBV27 to TRBJ2-3; 10 nucleotides match TRBD2. CDR1 and CDR2 from the germline V gene are MNHEY and SMNVEV (reference sequence). The V gene end was trimmed by 5 bases and the J gene end by 2 bases; junction bases not matched to a gene: 7. The CDR3 has 16 residues. In DNA, the CDR3 is TGTGCCAGCAGTGCCCCGACTAGCGGGTACACAGATACGCAGTATTTT. Its protein is CASSAPTSGYTDTQYF.

This clonotype was observed many times. The V call is TRBV11-2, the J call TRBJ2-1; D is possibly TRBD1 or TRBD2 (7 bases each). CDR1 SGHAT and CDR2 FQNNGV come from the germline V gene. The V end lost 1 base, the J end lost 5 bases, and 33 bases lay between the germline ends. The CDR3 loop spans 22 amino acids. This CDR3 is CASSLVTPSRQGGWLANNEQFF. The CDR3 DNA is TGTGCCAGCAGCTTAGTAACCCCGAGCCGACAGGGAGGGTGGTTGGCTAACAATGAGCAGTTCTTC.

The chain has TRBV25-1 and TRBJ2-1, with D perhaps TRBD2 (5 bases). Germline V CDR1 and CDR2: MGHDK, SYGVNS. This CDR3 has 14 amino acids. The V and J ends lost 6 bases and 8 bases respectively, with 17 bases between them. The CDR3, as DNA: TGTGCCAGCAGCGGGGTGGGCCCCTGGGATGAGCAGTTCTTC. Amino acid sequence: CASSGVGPWDEQFF.

This clonotype showed up just a few times. A much larger clone differs by one base, so this may be a read error. The genes are TRBV12-3 or TRBV12-4 and TRBJ2-3; D gene unclear. This CDR3 contains 12 residues. The V gene lost 3 bases and the J gene lost 1 base, with 2 bases spanning the gap. CDR3 DNA sequence: TGTGCCAGCAGTTTGGGCACAGATACGCAGTATTTT. Its translation: CASSLGTDTQYF.

V and J are TRBV12-3 or TRBV12-4 and TRBJ2-5, with 9 nucleotides matching TRBD1. The V gene end was trimmed by 9 bases and the J gene end by 3 bases; junction bases not matched to a gene: 8. This CDR3 region has 14 residues. The CDR3 DNA follows: TGTGCCAGTATACGGACAGGGGCCAAAGAGACCCAGTACTTC. This translates into CASIRTGAKETQYF.

This clonotype was found many times. The chain uses TRBV30 and TRBJ2-5; the match to TRBD2 covers 14 bases. The germline V gene encodes CDR1 GTSNPN and CDR2 SVGIG (reference sequence). Trimming at V came to 7 bases and at J to 3 bases, leaving 7 bases not matched to a gene. The CDR3 is made up of 15 amino acids. As DNA, the CDR3 is TGTGCCTTTGACGGACTAGCGGGGGGCGAAGAGACCCAGTACTTC. Translated, it gives CAFDGLAGGEETQYF.

This clonotype came up many times. CDR3 loop: CASSLVRTGGAFF. CDR3 DNA: TGTGCCAGCAGCCTAGTTAGAACTGGGGGAGCTTTCTTT. This chain connects TRBV7-2 to TRBJ1-1, with TRBD1 as a possible D gene (5 bases). This CDR3 has 13 amino acids. Germline V gene sequence: CDR1 SGHTA, CDR2 FQGNSA. Trimming removed 5 bases at V and 10 bases at J, with 17 bases between.

This clonotype was counted a few times. The V gene is TRBV5-1, the J gene TRBJ2-3, with 7 bases that match TRBD1. The CDR3 has 14 residues. After removal of 7 bases from V and 4 bases from J, the junction contained 9 bases not matched to a gene. Germline V gene data show CDR1 as SGHRS and CDR2 as YFSETQ. The CDR3 region has the DNA TGCGCCAGCGGGGGACCTACAGGGGCAGATACGCAGTATTTT. It yields the protein CASGGPTGADTQYF.

This clonotype has ten or more counts. The rearrangement links TRBV29-1 to TRBJ2-4; D may be TRBD2 (6 bases). Trimming left V 6 bases short and J 7 bases short, with 19 bases between. The CDR3 runs to 14 residues. Germline-derived CDR1 and CDR2 are SQVTM and ANQGSEA. CDR3 bases: TGCAGCGTCTCCGGTGGAGGGGTAGGCAACATTCAGTACTTC. It codes for CSVSGGGVGNIQYF.